A single sample gave rise to the 23 T cell receptor beta chains below, sequenced in a study of cytomegalovirus exposure and HLA in healthy donors. The study ran its PCR with 60 Vbeta and 13 Jbeta primers. The method was immunoSEQ multiplex PCR; TCRdb's version includes in-frame clones alone and lacks a portion of them. The specimen's table records about 88,000 clones. Source material: PBMCs. The receptors derive from a girl aged 5-17 years in good health and CMV-seropositive.

The chain carries TRBV19 and TRBJ1-3; D might be TRBD1 (6 bases). Germline assignment: CDR1 LNHDA and CDR2 SQIVND (reference sequence). The V gene lost 0 bases and the J gene lost 2 bases, with 14 bases spanning the gap. The CDR3 runs 17 residues. This chain's CDR3 is CASSIDPDRHAGNTIYF. The CDR3 nucleotides read TGTGCCAGTAGTATAGACCCCGACAGGCACGCTGGAAACACCATATATTTT.

This chain links TRBV6-6 with TRBJ2-3; 7 bases agree with TRBD1. Trimming cost V 5 bases and J 3 bases; bases outside gene matches: 5. The CDR3 loop spans 14 amino acids. Germline V gene sequence: CDR1 MNHNY, CDR2 SVGAGI (reference sequence). The CDR3 sequence is CASSITGATDTQYF. CDR3 nucleotides: TGTGCCAGCAGTATAACAGGGGCGACAGATACGCAGTATTTT.

V gene TRBV5-1 combines with J gene TRBJ2-2; TRBD2 matches 10 bases. The ends lost 4 bases at V and 3 bases at J; junction bases unmatched: 12. CDR3 length equals 18 residues. Germline V gene lookup returns CDR1 SGHRS and CDR2 YFSETQ. CDR3 sequence (DNA): TGCGCCAGCAGCCCGGGCCCCAGCGGGGGGGCGCACACCGGGGAGCTGTTTTTT. It yields the protein CASSPGPSGGAHTGELFF.

CDR3 bases: TGTGCCAGCAGTATACTCGGGGTCCACGAGCAGTACTTC. This encodes CASSILGVHEQYF. The chain is built from TRBV6-6 and TRBJ2-7; D might be TRBD2 (5 bases). CDR3 length: 13 amino acids. V lost 5 bases and J 5 bases, leaving 13 bases between the germline ends. CDR1 is MNHNY, CDR2 SVGAGI, per germline (reference sequence).

The chain links TRBV30 to TRBJ2-2; D may be TRBD2 (5 bases). The CDR3 has 14 residues. The V end was cut by 5 bases, the J end by 4 bases, with 14 bases between. Germline values: CDR1 GTSNPN, CDR2 SVGIG (reference sequence). The CDR3: CAWSLAVATGELFF. CDR3 nucleotide sequence: TGTGCCTGGTCTCTAGCAGTAGCCACCGGGGAGCTGTTTTTT.

The chain is built from TRBV13 and TRBJ2-2; weak D call: TRBD1 (6 bases). The CDR3 length is 13 residues. V lost 6 bases to trimming and J lost 7 bases, with 12 bases between them. CDR1 PRHDT and CDR2 FYEKMQ come from the germline V gene (reference sequence). In DNA form, the CDR3 reads TGTGCCAGCAGTTACAGGGTGGTCGGGGAGCTGTTTTTT. It encodes CASSYRVVGELFF.

This chain uses TRBV18 with TRBJ1-5; 8 nucleotides agree with TRBD1. V lost 3 bases and J lost 1; bases outside the gene matches: 8. The CDR3 has 17 residues. The germline V gene has CDR1 KGHSH and CDR2 LQKENI. This CDR3 reads CASSPQLRQGSNQPQHF. CDR3 coding DNA: TGTGCCAGCTCACCGCAGTTAAGACAGGGGAGCAATCAGCCCCAGCATTTT.

The V and J genes are TRBV6-1 and TRBJ1-1; 7 nucleotides agree with TRBD1. Germline values: CDR1 MNHNS, CDR2 SASEGT. J was trimmed by 6 bases and V by 6 bases; bases with no gene match: 7. The CDR3 is 13 amino acids. CDR3 residues: CASRETGVPEAFF. The CDR3 region has the DNA TGTGCCAGCAGAGAAACAGGGGTACCTGAAGCTTTCTTT.

This sequence joins TRBV28 and TRBJ2-7, with TRBD1 matching 10 bases. The J segment lost 5 bases and the V segment lost 3 bases, leaving 7 bases of the junction unmatched. CDR1 and CDR2 from the germline V gene are MDHEN and SYDVKM. The CDR3 has 15 amino acids. This CDR3 reads CASSFLGTGDNEQYV. The CDR3 DNA reads as TGTGCCAGCAGTTTTTTAGGGACAGGGGACAACGAGCAGTACGTC.

V is TRBV29-1 and J is TRBJ1-4; D is undetermined. Looked up from germline, CDR1 is SQVTM and CDR2 is ANQGSEA. V lost 4 bases to trimming and J lost 7 bases, with 13 bases between them. This CDR3 is 13 amino acids long. Written as DNA, the CDR3 is TGCAGCGTTGTGCGGATGCCCGCTGAAAAACTGTTTTTT. Encoded protein: CSVVRMPAEKLFF.

In nucleotides, the CDR3 is TGCAGCGTTTACCTCCCGGGGGGGACCTACGAGCAGTACTTC. Amino acids: CSVYLPGGTYEQYF. The chain couples TRBV29-1 to TRBJ2-7; 8 nucleotides align to TRBD2. V was clipped by 5 bases and J by 2 bases; unmatched bases: 8. Germline CDR1 and CDR2: SQVTM and ANQGSEA. This CDR3 is built from 14 residues.

The chain joins TRBV28 to TRBJ1-2; possibly TRBD1 for D (6 bases). The germline V and J ends were trimmed by 5 bases and 4 bases, with 20 bases remaining between them. CDR1 MDHEN and CDR2 SYDVKM come from the germline V gene. CDR3 size: 16 residues. The CDR3 sequence: CASSVTGTSSFYGYTF. DNA for the CDR3: TGTGCCAGCAGTGTCACCGGGACATCGAGTTTCTATGGCTACACCTTC.

J is TRBJ2-3 and V is TRBV4-2, with TRBD2 matching over 9 bases. Looked up from germline, CDR1 is LGHNA and CDR2 is YNFKEQ. V lost 0 bases, J lost 6 bases, and 16 bases stayed unmatched. This CDR3 spans 19 amino acids. CDR3 region: CASSQDGGSGGSHGDTQYF. The CDR3 DNA reads TGTGCCAGCAGCCAAGACGGGGGTAGCGGGGGTTCACACGGGGATACGCAGTATTTT.

J is TRBJ1-2 and V is TRBV9, with D perhaps matching TRBD1 (5 bases). Trimming removed 2 bases from V and 4 bases from J, with 21 bases in between. This CDR3 is 17 amino acids long. CDR1 SGDLS and CDR2 YYNGEE come from the germline V gene. The CDR3: CASSVRQTPTAGYGYTF. In nucleotides, the CDR3 is TGTGCCAGCAGCGTCCGACAGACACCGACAGCCGGCTATGGCTACACCTTC.

V usage is TRBV7-7 and J usage is TRBJ2-2; maybe TRBD2 (6 bases). V gave up 5 bases and J gave up 2 bases, with 12 bases separating them. From germline, CDR1 is SSHAT and CDR2 FNYEAQ (reference sequence). The CDR3 has 15 amino acids. The CDR3 region has the DNA TGTGCCAGCAGCGCGGACTATCTCAACACCGGGGAGCTGTTTTTT. Its translation is CASSADYLNTGELFF.

CDR3 protein: CDSISGRYV. DNA of the CDR3: TGTGACAGTATTAGCGGTCGGTACGTC. V usage is TRBV19 and J usage is TRBJ2-7; D might be TRBD2 (6 bases). Germline V gene sequence: CDR1 LNHDA, CDR2 SQIVND (reference sequence). This CDR3 comprises 9 residues.

The J gene is TRBJ1-1, the V gene TRBV30; D is perhaps TRBD1 (6 bases). Germline-derived CDR1 and CDR2 are GTSNPN and SVGIG (reference sequence). The germline V and J ends were trimmed by 2 bases and 7 bases, with 20 bases remaining between them. The CDR3 totals 15 residues. The CDR3 region is CAWSTTGTGFIEAFF. DNA for the CDR3: TGTGCCTGGAGTACAACTGGAACAGGGTTCATTGAAGCTTTCTTT.

The V gene is TRBV4-3, the J gene TRBJ2-1, with 9 bases that match TRBD1. The CDR3 sequence is 18 residues long. The J segment lost 3 bases and the V segment lost 0 bases, leaving 9 bases of the junction unmatched. Germline V CDR1 and CDR2: LGHNA, YSLEER. CDR3 bases: TGCGCCAGCAGCCAAGATCGGGAACAGGGGGCGTTCTACAATGAGCAGTTCTTC. Its translation: CASSQDREQGAFYNEQFF.

The chain links TRBV2 to TRBJ2-7; 9 nucleotides match TRBD1. Germline CDR1 and CDR2: SNHLY and FYNNEI. Trimming took 6 bases from V and 4 from J; bases not matched to a gene: 13. The CDR3 is made up of 16 amino acids. The CDR3 loop is CASSVHRDRAPYEQYF. DNA of the CDR3: TGTGCCAGCAGCGTCCACCGGGACAGGGCCCCGTACGAGCAGTACTTC.

The chain has TRBV13 and TRBJ2-5; maybe TRBD1 (6 bases). Germline CDR1 is PRHDT and CDR2 is FYEKMQ (reference sequence). The CDR3 sequence is 15 residues long. With 0 bases removed from V and 1 base from J, the gap between germline ends came to 9 bases. The CDR3 DNA reads as TGTGCCAGCAGCTTAGGTAGGGGGTCCCAAGAGACCCAGTACTTC. This codes for CASSLGRGSQETQYF.

Worth noting for this clone: A read error may account for a junction end that differs from germline. The same CDR3 also results from other DNA sequences found in this sample. The gene calls are TRBV4-1 and TRBJ1-6; D remains ambiguous. Germline V gene lookup returns CDR1 MGHRA and CDR2 YSYEKL. There are 18 residues in the CDR3. The CDR3 region has the DNA TGCGCCAGCAGCCTAGGACCGGGAGAGGACCCCTATAATTCACCCCTACACTTT. It encodes CASSLGPGEDPYNSPLHF.

The rearrangement uses TRBV18 and TRBJ2-3; D is undetermined. Germline V gene sequence: CDR1 KGHSH, CDR2 LQKENI. CDR3 length equals 12 residues. Trimming removed 3 bases at V and 5 bases at J, with 6 bases between. The CDR3 loop is CASSPREDTQYF. CDR3 bases: TGTGCCAGCTCACCCCGAGAAGATACGCAGTATTTT.

The chain has TRBV6-1 and TRBJ2-5, with D uncertain. The CDR3 contains 11 residues. Trimming pared 1 base from V and 10 bases from J, leaving 7 bases between. Per the germline V gene, CDR1 is MNHNS and CDR2 is SASEGT. CDR3 in amino acids: CASSEDQIQYF. The DNA of the CDR3 is TGTGCCAGCAGTGAAGACCAGATCCAGTACTTC.